The rows below give T cell receptor beta chains drawn from one sample of a study of T cells after yellow fever vaccination. TCRdb fed the 5' RACE reads into MiXCR, producing one record per CDR3 protein. The sample contains 500,000 to 700,000 distinct CDR3 sequences, 15% to 20% of which appear only once. The sequences come from PBMCs, collected 15 days after the yellow fever booster vaccination. The source is a man aged 30-40 years who received the YFV17D yellow fever vaccine. CDR3s include the opening cysteine and the closing phenylalanine or tryptophan. D genes are given only for firm matches. Clone size appears in some rows only: once, few, many, or a class for an expanded clone.

d_gene	j_gene	v_gene	abundance	len	CDR3nt	CDR3aa
TRBD1	TRBJ2-5	TRBV5-4	.	17	TGTGCCAGCAGCTTATTCGTTGGGACAGGGGGCCGGGAGACCCAGTACTTC	CASSLFVGTGGRETQYF
.	TRBJ2-1	TRBV7-9	.	15	TGTGCCAGCAGCATCGGGACGTATACCTACAATGAGCAGTTCTTC	CASSIGTYTYNEQFF
TRBD2	TRBJ2-5	TRBV20-1	.	14	TGCAGTGCTGGAGGGACTACTTTAAAGGAGACCCAGTACTTC	CSAGGTTLKETQYF
.	TRBJ1-3	TRBV10-3	.	15	TGTGCCATCAGTGAACGTGCCACCACTGGAAACACCATATATTTT	CAISERATTGNTIYF
TRBD1	TRBJ2-7	TRBV18	once	15	TGTGCCAGCTCACCACCGCAGAGACAGGGTCTAGAGCAGTACTTC	CASSPPQRQGLEQYF
.	TRBJ2-1	TRBV7-3	.	16	TGTGCCAGCAGCTTAACGCCGGCTAACGTGGGCAATGAGCAGTTCTTC	CASSLTPANVGNEQFF
.	TRBJ2-5	TRBV12-3/TRBV12-4	.	17	TGTGCCAGCAGTTCAGGACGAGGGGCACGGGATGGAGAGACCCAGTACTTC	CASSSGRGARDGETQYF
.	TRBJ2-7	TRBV5-6	few	14	TGTGCCAGCAGCTTTAGCGTGAGCCCCCACGAGCAGTACTTC	CASSFSVSPHEQYF
TRBD2	TRBJ2-1	TRBV5-1	.	15	TGCGCCAGCAGAATACTAGCGGGAGTGTTTGATGAGCAGTTCTTC	CASRILAGVFDEQFF
.	TRBJ2-2	TRBV4-3	few	14	TGCGCCAGCAGCCAAGATCTGTTGTACGGGGAGCTGTTTTTT	CASSQDLLYGELFF
.	TRBJ1-1	TRBV6-5	.	16	TGTGCCAGCAGTTACTCGTCGGCACAGCGCAACACTGAAGCTTTCTTT	CASSYSSAQRNTEAFF
.	TRBJ2-5	TRBV7-9	few	15	TGTGCCAGCAGCTTAGGTGGACAGCCGGGGGAGACCCAGTACTTC	CASSLGGQPGETQYF
.	TRBJ2-3	TRBV12-3/TRBV12-4	.	15	TGTGCCAGCACCCCTCGGCGAGGTTACACAGATACGCAGTATTTT	CASTPRRGYTDTQYF
TRBD1	TRBJ1-1	TRBV10-3	.	19	TGTGCCATCAGTGAGATCCCGGGACAGGGGGGATTAATGAACACTGAAGCTTTCTTT	CAISEIPGQGGLMNTEAFF
TRBD2	TRBJ2-7	TRBV28	few	16	TGTGCCAGCAGAGTGGGACTAGCGGGCTCTATGAGCGAGCAGTACTTC	CASRVGLAGSMSEQYF
TRBD2	TRBJ2-7	TRBV7-9	.	13	TGTGCCAGCAGCCCCCGGACTAGCTACGAGCAGTACTTC	CASSPRTSYEQYF
.	TRBJ2-5	TRBV12-3/TRBV12-4	.	13	TGTGCCAGCAGCTCCACACCAGAAGAGACCCAGTACTTC	CASSSTPEETQYF
TRBD2	TRBJ2-2	TRBV11-1	.	17	TGTGCCAGCAGCTTAGGGACTAGCGGGCGTTCCACCGGGGAGCTGTTTTTT	CASSLGTSGRSTGELFF
TRBD1	TRBJ2-7	TRBV28	.	15	TGTGCCAGCAGTTTGGGGGACAGGGACCACCCGCGACAGTACTTC	CASSLGDRDHPRQYF
TRBD1	TRBJ2-2	TRBV5-1	.	17	TGCGCCAGCAGCTTGCCAGAGACAGGGGGACCCACCGGGGAGCTGTTTTTT	CASSLPETGGPTGELFF
.	TRBJ2-7	TRBV7-9	.	15	TGTGCCAGCAGCTTAGGGGTGGGGTCCGACTACGAGCAGTACTTC	CASSLGVGSDYEQYF
.	TRBJ1-5	TRBV20-1	.	17	TGCAGTGCTAGGCTACAGGTTGGGGGCCGGCTTGATCAGCCCCAGCATTTT	CSARLQVGGRLDQPQHF
TRBD2	TRBJ2-3	TRBV20-1	many	15	TGCAGTGCTAGGGGACTAGCGGGATTCCTAGATACGCAGTATTTT	CSARGLAGFLDTQYF
TRBD2	TRBJ2-7	TRBV6-5	few	15	TGTGCCAGCAGTTACGAGGCGGGAGGCCCCTACGAGCAGTACTTC	CASSYEAGGPYEQYF
TRBD2	TRBJ2-7	TRBV7-2	.	15	TGTGCCAGCAGCTCCCGGCCGGGGGGGGACTACGAGCAGTACTTC	CASSSRPGGDYEQYF
.	TRBJ2-1	TRBV5-1	.	14	TGCGCCAGCAGCTTGGCGGGAGCAGCCAATGAGCAGTTCTTC	CASSLAGAANEQFF
TRBD2	TRBJ2-1	TRBV6-5	.	15	TGTGCCAGCAGCCTCTCCGCGGGAGGCTCAAATGAGCAGTTCTTC	CASSLSAGGSNEQFF
.	TRBJ2-1	TRBV5-1	.	11	TGCGCCAGCAGTAGGGACTTGCGACAGTTCTTC	CASSRDLRQFF
.	TRBJ2-7	TRBV7-9	.	12	TGTGCCAGCAGCTTAGAAGCGGCCCGCCAGTACTTC	CASSLEAARQYF
TRBD2	TRBJ2-7	TRBV20-1	.	18	TGCAGTGCCCACACCCCAGGACTAGCGGGAGGGACCTTGGGCGAGCAGTACTTC	CSAHTPGLAGGTLGEQYF
.	TRBJ1-2	TRBV6-2/TRBV6-3	few	12	TGTGCCAGCAGATCGGAGGGCTATGGCTACACCTTC	CASRSEGYGYTF
.	TRBJ1-1	TRBV7-9	few	12	TGTGCCAGCGCGGCCCAAGAGACTGAAGCTTTCTTT	CASAAQETEAFF
TRBD2	TRBJ2-1	TRBV29-1	.	15	TGCAGCGTTTTGGCTAGCGGGAGTTCATACAATGAGCAGTTCTTC	CSVLASGSSYNEQFF
.	TRBJ1-1	TRBV14	few	14	TGTGCCAGCGGGGTCGGCGGCACGAACACTGAAGCTTTCTTT	CASGVGGTNTEAFF
TRBD2	TRBJ2-7	TRBV5-4	.	15	TGTGCCAGCAGCAAGGCTAGCGGGGGAGCCTACGAGCAGTACTTC	CASSKASGGAYEQYF
.	TRBJ2-1	TRBV7-3	.	17	TGTGCCAGCAGCTTACGGCCCGGAGGGCCCCAAGGGAATGAGCAGTTCTTC	CASSLRPGGPQGNEQFF
.	TRBJ2-2	TRBV28	.	14	TGTGCCAGCATTCTTATCACAGGGACCGGGGAGCTGTTTTTT	CASILITGTGELFF
TRBD2	TRBJ2-1	TRBV18	few	16	TGTGCCAGCTCCGGGACTAGCGGAGGGTTCTACAATGAGCAGTTCTTC	CASSGTSGGFYNEQFF
.	TRBJ1-1	TRBV10-3	.	18	TGTGCCATCAGTGAGTCTTTGAGCAGGGCGGGGATGAACACTGAAGCTTTCTTT	CAISESLSRAGMNTEAFF
.	TRBJ2-3	TRBV25-1	.	16	TGTGCCAGTCAAAGAGCAGGAGGGCCTCCCCGAGATACGCAGTATTTT	CASQRAGGPPRDTQYF
.	TRBJ1-5	TRBV6-5	.	14	TGTGCCAGCAGTTTGGAGCAGGGCGATCAGCCCCAGCATTTT	CASSLEQGDQPQHF
TRBD2	TRBJ2-3	TRBV10-1	.	13	TGCGCCAGCAGCGTAGCGGGAGGGGATACGCAGTATTTT	CASSVAGGDTQYF
TRBD2	TRBJ2-1	TRBV6-5	few	19	TGTGCCAGCAGTTCCCCCGGGACTAGCGGGGAAGGGGGTTACAATGAGCAGTTCTTC	CASSSPGTSGEGGYNEQFF
TRBD1	TRBJ2-5	TRBV29-1	few	15	TGCAGCGTAATCCTACAGGGGGCCGGTCAAGAGACCCAGTACTTC	CSVILQGAGQETQYF
.	TRBJ1-2	TRBV24-1	.	14	TGTGCCACCAGCGAGGGGGGATCTAACTATGGCTACACCTTC	CATSEGGSNYGYTF